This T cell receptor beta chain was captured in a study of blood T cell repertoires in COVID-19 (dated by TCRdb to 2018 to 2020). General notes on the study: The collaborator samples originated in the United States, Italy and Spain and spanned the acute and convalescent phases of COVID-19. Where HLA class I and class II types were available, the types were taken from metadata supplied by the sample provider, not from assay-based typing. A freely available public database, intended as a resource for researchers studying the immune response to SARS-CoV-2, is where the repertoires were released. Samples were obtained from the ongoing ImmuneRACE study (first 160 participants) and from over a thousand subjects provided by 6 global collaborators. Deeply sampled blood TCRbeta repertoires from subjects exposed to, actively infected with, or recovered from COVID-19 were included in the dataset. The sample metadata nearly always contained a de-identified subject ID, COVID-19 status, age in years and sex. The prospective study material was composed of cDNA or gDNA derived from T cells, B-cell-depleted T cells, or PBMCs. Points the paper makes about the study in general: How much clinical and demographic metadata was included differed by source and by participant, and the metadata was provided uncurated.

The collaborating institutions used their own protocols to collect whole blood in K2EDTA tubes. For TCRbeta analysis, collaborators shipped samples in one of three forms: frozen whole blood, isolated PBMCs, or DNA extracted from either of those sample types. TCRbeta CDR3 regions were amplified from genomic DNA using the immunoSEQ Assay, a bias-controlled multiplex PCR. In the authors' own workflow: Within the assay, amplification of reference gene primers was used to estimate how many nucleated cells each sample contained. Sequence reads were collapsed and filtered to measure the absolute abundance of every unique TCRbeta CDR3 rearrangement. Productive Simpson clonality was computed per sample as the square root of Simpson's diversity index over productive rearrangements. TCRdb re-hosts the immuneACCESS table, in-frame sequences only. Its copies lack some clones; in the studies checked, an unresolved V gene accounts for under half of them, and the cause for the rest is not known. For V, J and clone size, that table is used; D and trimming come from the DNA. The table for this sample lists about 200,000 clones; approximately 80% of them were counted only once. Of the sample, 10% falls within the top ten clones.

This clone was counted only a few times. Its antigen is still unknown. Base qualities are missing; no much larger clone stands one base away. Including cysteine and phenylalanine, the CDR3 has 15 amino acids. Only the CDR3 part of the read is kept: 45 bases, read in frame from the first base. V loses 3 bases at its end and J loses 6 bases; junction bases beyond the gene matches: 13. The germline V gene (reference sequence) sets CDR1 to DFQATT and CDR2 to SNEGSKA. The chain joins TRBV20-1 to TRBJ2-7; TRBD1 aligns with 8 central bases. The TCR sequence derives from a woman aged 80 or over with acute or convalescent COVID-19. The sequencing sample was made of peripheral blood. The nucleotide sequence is TGCAGTGCTAGTTGGACAGGGAGGCCCGTTGGCGAGCAGTACTTC. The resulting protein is CSASWTGRPVGEQYF.